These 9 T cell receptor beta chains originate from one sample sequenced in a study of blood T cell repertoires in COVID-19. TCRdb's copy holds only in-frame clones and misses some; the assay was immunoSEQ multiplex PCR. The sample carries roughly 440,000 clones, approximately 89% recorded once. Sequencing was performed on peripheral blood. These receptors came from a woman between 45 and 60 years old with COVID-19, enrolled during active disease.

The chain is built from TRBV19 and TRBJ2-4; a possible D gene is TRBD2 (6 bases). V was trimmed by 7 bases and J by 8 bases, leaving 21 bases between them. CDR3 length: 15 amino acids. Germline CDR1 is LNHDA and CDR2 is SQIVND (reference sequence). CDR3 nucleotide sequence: TGTGCCAGTACTCAGGTCGGGGGTGGTAGAGACATTCAGTACTTC. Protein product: CASTQVGGGRDIQYF.

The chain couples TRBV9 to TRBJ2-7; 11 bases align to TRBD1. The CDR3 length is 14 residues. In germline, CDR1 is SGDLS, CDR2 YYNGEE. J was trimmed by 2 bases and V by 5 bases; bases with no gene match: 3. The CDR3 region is CASSSDRGPYEQYF. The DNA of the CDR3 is TGTGCCAGCAGTTCGGACAGGGGGCCCTACGAGCAGTACTTC.

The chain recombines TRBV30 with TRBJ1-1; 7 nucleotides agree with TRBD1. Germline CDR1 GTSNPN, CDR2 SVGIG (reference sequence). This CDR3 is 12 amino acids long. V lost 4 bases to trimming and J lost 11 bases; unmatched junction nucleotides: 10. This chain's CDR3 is CAWTTGQMVAFF. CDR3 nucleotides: TGTGCCTGGACGACGGGACAGATGGTCGCTTTCTTT.

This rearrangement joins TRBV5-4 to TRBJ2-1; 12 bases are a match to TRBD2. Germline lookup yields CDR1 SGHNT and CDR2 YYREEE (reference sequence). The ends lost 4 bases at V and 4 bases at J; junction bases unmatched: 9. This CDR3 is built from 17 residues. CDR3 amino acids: CASSTPSGGDIYNEQFF. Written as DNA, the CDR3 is TGTGCCAGCAGCACTCCTAGCGGGGGGGATATTTACAATGAGCAGTTCTTC.

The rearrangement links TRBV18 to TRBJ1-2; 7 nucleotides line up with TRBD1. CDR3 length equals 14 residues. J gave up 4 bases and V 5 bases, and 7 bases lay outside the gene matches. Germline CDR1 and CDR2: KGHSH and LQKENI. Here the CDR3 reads CASSTTGFSYGYTF. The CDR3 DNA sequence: TGTGCCAGCTCAACGACAGGGTTTAGCTATGGCTACACCTTC.

The CDR3 loop is CASSEEGVGELFF. CDR3 coding DNA: TGTGCCAGCAGTGAAGAGGGGGTCGGGGAGCTGTTTTTT. The chain is built from TRBV6-1 and TRBJ2-2; possibly TRBD1 for D (6 bases). The V gene lost 1 base and the J gene lost 7 bases, with 7 bases spanning the gap. The CDR3 spans 13 residues. Germline CDR1 MNHNS, CDR2 SASEGT.

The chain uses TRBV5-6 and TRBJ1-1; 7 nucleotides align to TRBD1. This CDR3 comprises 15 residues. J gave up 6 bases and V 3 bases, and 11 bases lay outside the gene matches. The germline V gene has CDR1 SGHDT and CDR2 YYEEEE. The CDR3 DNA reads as TGTGCCAGCAGCTCCGCTGGGACAGTGGGCTCTGAAGCTTTCTTT. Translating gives CASSSAGTVGSEAFF.

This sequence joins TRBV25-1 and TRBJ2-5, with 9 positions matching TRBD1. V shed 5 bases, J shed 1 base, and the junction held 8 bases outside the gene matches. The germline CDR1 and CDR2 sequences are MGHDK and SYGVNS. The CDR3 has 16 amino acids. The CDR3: CASSNLQGAPQETQYF. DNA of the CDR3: TGTGCCAGCAGTAATTTACAGGGGGCACCCCAAGAGACCCAGTACTTC.

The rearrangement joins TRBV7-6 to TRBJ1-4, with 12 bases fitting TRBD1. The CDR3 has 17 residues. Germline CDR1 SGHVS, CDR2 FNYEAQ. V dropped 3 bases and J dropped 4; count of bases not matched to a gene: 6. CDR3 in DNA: TGTGCCAGCAGCTTGGGACAGGGGGCGCGCGGTAATGAAAAACTGTTTTTT. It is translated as CASSLGQGARGNEKLFF. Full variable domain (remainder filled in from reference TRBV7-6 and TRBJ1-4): GAGVSQSPRYKVTKRGQDVALRCDPISGHVSLYWYRQALGQGPEFLTYFNYEAQQDKSGLPNDRFSAERPEGSISTLTIQRTEQRDSAMYRCASSLGQGARGNEKLFFGSGTQLSVL.